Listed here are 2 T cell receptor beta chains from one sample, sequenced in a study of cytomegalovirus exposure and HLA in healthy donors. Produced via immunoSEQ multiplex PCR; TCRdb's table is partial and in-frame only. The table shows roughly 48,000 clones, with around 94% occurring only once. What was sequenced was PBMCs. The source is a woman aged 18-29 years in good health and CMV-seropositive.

CDR3 in DNA: TGTGCCAGCAGCTGGACAGGGGGCGCTTCAGATACGCAGTATTTT. This encodes CASSWTGGASDTQYF. V is TRBV5-4 and J is TRBJ2-3; 11 bases align to TRBD1. CDR1 is SGHNT, CDR2 YYREEE, per germline (reference sequence). The V and J ends lost 3 bases and 4 bases, in that order; junction bases with no gene match: 4. The CDR3 is 15 amino acids.

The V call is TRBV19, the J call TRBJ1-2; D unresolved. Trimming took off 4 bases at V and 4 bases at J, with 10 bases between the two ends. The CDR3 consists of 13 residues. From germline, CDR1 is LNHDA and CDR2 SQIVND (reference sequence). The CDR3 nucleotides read TGTGCCAGTAGTAATACAGCAATCTATGGCTACACCTTC. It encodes CASSNTAIYGYTF.